This is a list of T cell receptor beta chains from one sample in a study of blood T cell repertoires in COVID-19. Generated by immunoSEQ multiplex PCR, the TCRdb table keeps only in-frame clones and is missing some. Here the sample spans under 300,000 clones, 80% to 90% being singletons. Material: peripheral blood. These receptors all stem from a woman in her seventies with acute or convalescent COVID-19. Each CDR3 is given with its conserved first and last residue.

J,length,V,CDR3
TRBJ2-7,12,TRBV30,CAWDPRQGRQYF
TRBJ1-3,15,TRBV5-1,CASSRQGIGGNTIYF
TRBJ1-2,13,TRBV3-1/TRBV3-2,CASSHEGGHGYTF
TRBJ2-7,12,TRBV6-5,CASRGQSNEQYF
TRBJ1-6,16,TRBV4-1,CASSQGEGTSNSPLHF
TRBJ1-4,15,TRBV19,CASSIIGQGNEKLFF
TRBJ1-4,13,TRBV19,CASTFQGGEKLFF
TRBJ2-1,16,TRBV7-9,CASSLAGGGPYNEQFF
TRBJ1-2,17,TRBV5-5,CASSSKTTGLANYGYTF
TRBJ1-1,14,TRBV3-1/TRBV3-2,CASSQHSGEVEAFF
TRBJ1-2,14,TRBV7-9,CASSLDARGAGYTF
TRBJ1-5,15,TRBV4-2,CASSPGTGGNQPQHF
TRBJ2-7,14,TRBV18,CASSPKVPTDEQYF
TRBJ1-1,16,TRBV9,CASSGRTGGWDTEAFF
TRBJ1-2,15,TRBV12-5,CASGLVPAGGSGYTF
TRBJ1-6,13,TRBV5-4,CASSSQGVESLHF
TRBJ1-1,13,TRBV30,CAWSTTGQNEAFF
TRBJ1-1,13,TRBV3-1/TRBV3-2,CASSQTRQGKAFF
TRBJ1-1,16,TRBV5-1,CASSLSIWAGNTEAFF
TRBJ1-2,13,TRBV19,CASSHAQDPYYTF
TRBJ2-7,11,TRBV29-1,CSVWGGSEQYF
TRBJ1-1,12,TRBV1,CTSSQDRVEAFF
TRBJ2-1,15,TRBV5-4,CASSPTVNSYNEQFF
TRBJ2-7,16,TRBV5-1,CASSLSSQRGVYEQYF
TRBJ2-3,16,TRBV5-1,CASSLPGAGPTDTQYF
TRBJ1-1,13,TRBV10-1,CASSLQRNTEAFF
TRBJ1-1,13,TRBV30,CAWRVGANTEAFF
TRBJ2-1,15,TRBV7-9,CASSLKSGGANEQFF
TRBJ2-5,17,TRBV24-1,CATSDTSAGTPGETQYF
TRBJ2-7,15,TRBV6-1,CASSDRGQATYEQYF
TRBJ2-3,15,TRBV11-3,CASSLEAGPGDTQYF
TRBJ1-5,14,TRBV6-6,CASSTGSSGQPQHF
TRBJ1-4,14,TRBV6-5,CASSPPGGNEKLFF
TRBJ2-1,12,TRBV3-1/TRBV3-2,CASSQASVEQFF
TRBJ2-2,14,TRBV14,CASRRQGGTGELFF
TRBJ2-5,16,TRBV5-1,CASSLDAAGAKETQYF
TRBJ1-3,15,TRBV5-1,CASSLPDRVGNTIYF
TRBJ1-1,12,TRBV9,CASSGSGGTAFF
TRBJ2-7,14,TRBV5-1,CASSTGQGAYEQYF
.,14,TRBV4-1,CASSRRTGDYEQYF
TRBJ1-1,15,TRBV7-8,CASSLRDRTFGEAFF
TRBJ1-1,14,TRBV3-1/TRBV3-2,CASNPGLPNTEAFF
TRBJ2-7,12,TRBV3-1/TRBV3-2,CASSQSSYEQYF
TRBJ2-7,14,TRBV2,CAQVGGVGSYEQYF